The 21 T cell receptor beta chains presented below share a single source sample, sequenced in a study of T cell repertoires in cytomegalovirus infection. These receptors' targets are unknown. TCRdb re-called the reads with MiXCR, one entry per CDR3 protein. The sample has about 570,000 distinct CDR3 sequences; roughly 43% are singletons. Sequences were derived from cultured PBMCs, sampled from culture after CMV antigen stimulation. These receptors came from a human donor in good health (CMV status not recorded). Some clones in this sample may be carry-over from other donors' samples.

V usage is TRBV28 and J usage is TRBJ2-1; 10 nucleotides agree with TRBD2. The CDR3 extends over 17 amino acids. Germline trimming cut 5 bases from V and 4 bases from J; bases unmatched to any gene: 11. Germline loops: CDR1 MDHEN, CDR2 SYDVKM. CDR3 region: CASSSSGGLPRYNEQFF. The CDR3 DNA sequence: TGTGCCAGCAGTAGTAGCGGGGGGCTCCCACGGTACAATGAGCAGTTCTTC.

This clonotype was detected a few times. The chain links TRBV14 to TRBJ1-1; D might be TRBD1 (5 bases). Per the germline V gene, CDR1 is SGHDN and CDR2 is FVKESK. The CDR3 length is 15 residues. The V end lost 2 bases, the J end lost 3 bases, and 13 bases lay between the germline ends. The CDR3 bases are TGTGCCAGCAGCCAATATCGACGGGGCTACACTGAAGCTTTCTTT. Protein sequence: CASSQYRRGYTEAFF. The full variable domain, completed using reference TRBV14 and TRBJ1-1, is EAGVTQFPSHSVIEKGQTVTLRCDPISGHDNLYWYRRVMGKEIKFLLHFVKESKQDESGMPNNRFLAERTGGTYSTLKVQPAELEDSGVYFCASSQYRRGYTEAFFGQGTRLTVV.

The V and J genes are TRBV19 and TRBJ1-4, with a possible D match to TRBD1 (6 bases). Trimming left V 8 bases short and J 7 bases short, with 17 bases between. In germline, CDR1 is LNHDA, CDR2 SQIVND (reference sequence). CDR3 size: 14 residues. The CDR3 region is CASYSRGLGEKLFF. CDR3 sequence (DNA): TGTGCCAGTTACAGCAGGGGTCTCGGTGAAAAACTGTTTTTT. The full variable domain, with the rest looked up from reference TRBV19 and TRBJ1-4, is DGGITQSPKYLFRKEGQNVTLSCEQNLNHDAMYWYRQDPGQGLRLIYYSQIVNDFQKGDIAEGYSVSREKKESFPLTVTSAQKNPTAFYLCASYSRGLGEKLFFGSGTQLSVL.

This clonotype has more than one count but fewer than ten. The chain employs TRBV14 and TRBJ2-7; maybe TRBD2 (5 bases). With 1 base removed from V and 1 base from J, the gap between germline ends came to 8 bases. Germline-derived CDR1 and CDR2 are SGHDN and FVKESK. The CDR3 consists of 14 residues. CDR3 region: CASSQGRESYEQYF. For the CDR3, the DNA is TGTGCCAGCAGCCAAGGTAGGGAGTCCTACGAGCAGTACTTC.

The CDR3 sequence is CASSYSQGRETQYF. As DNA, the CDR3 is TGTGCCAGCAGTTACTCGCAGGGACGAGAGACCCAGTACTTC. The chain joins TRBV6-2 or TRBV6-3 to TRBJ2-5; D may match TRBD1 or TRBD2 (5 bases each). Trimming took 0 bases from V and 4 from J, leaving 9 bases between them. The CDR3 is made up of 14 amino acids. Germline values: CDR1 MNHEY, CDR2 SVGEGT.

The J gene is TRBJ1-2, the V gene TRBV19; D not resolved. Deletions cut 9 bases from V and 4 bases from J, with 15 bases between. The germline V gene encodes CDR1 LNHDA and CDR2 SQIVND (reference sequence). The CDR3 is 13 residues long. The DNA of the CDR3 is TGTGCCAGCTCCTCCAGTGCTTTCTATGGCTACACCTTC. It encodes CASSSSAFYGYTF. The entire variable domain, with the rest obtained from reference TRBV19 and TRBJ1-2, is as follows: DGGITQSPKYLFRKEGQNVTLSCEQNLNHDAMYWYRQDPGQGLRLIYYSQIVNDFQKGDIAEGYSVSREKKESFPLTVTSAQKNPTAFYLCASSSSAFYGYTFGSGTRLTVV.

A word on this clonotype: At one of its ends the junction is not consistent with the germline gene, which may arise from a read error. This chain joins TRBV5-3 and TRBJ2-3, with D tentatively TRBD1 (6 bases). TRBV5-3 is known as an ORF, though its function is uncertain. The CDR3 loop spans 15 amino acids. The chain's CDR3 is CASSLQGNLDDTQYF. The DNA of the CDR3 is TGTGCCAGCAGCTTGCAGGGGAATTTAGATGATACGCAGTATTTT.

This clonotype was found once. The V call is TRBV19, the J call TRBJ1-2; 8 nucleotides line up with TRBD1. Germline loops: CDR1 LNHDA, CDR2 SQIVND (reference sequence). V lost 6 bases to trimming and J lost 8 bases; unmatched junction nucleotides: 8. CDR3 length equals 13 residues. The DNA for the CDR3 is TGTGCCAGTAGGGGGGACAGGCCTACCGGCTACACCTTC. It yields the protein CASRGDRPTGYTF.

The chain has TRBV11-2 and TRBJ2-7, with D unresolved. The CDR3 covers 14 residues. Germline values: CDR1 SGHAT, CDR2 FQNNGV. V was shortened by 5 bases and J by 5 bases, with 16 bases between the two germline ends. The CDR3 coding sequence is TGTGCCAGCAGCCCCCTTCGGTGGTCCGACGAGCAGTACTTC. It codes for CASSPLRWSDEQYF.

The V call is TRBV20-1, the J call TRBJ2-7; 9 nucleotides match TRBD2. From germline, CDR1 is DFQATT and CDR2 SNEGSKA (reference sequence). The CDR3 is 19 residues long. V gave up 0 bases and J gave up 1 base; unmatched junction bases: 16. The CDR3 region is CSARDRLAGHPSASYEQYF. CDR3 nucleotides: TGCAGTGCTAGAGATAGGCTAGCGGGACACCCATCGGCGTCCTACGAGCAGTACTTC.

This clonotype has more than one count but fewer than ten. The V call is TRBV7-8, the J call TRBJ2-1; 7 bases agree with TRBD2. Losses at the gene ends were 5 bases for V and 7 bases for J; bases not matched to a gene: 11. CDR1 and CDR2 from the germline V gene are SGHVS and FQNEAQ. The length of the CDR3 is 15 residues. Written as DNA, the CDR3 is TGTGCCAGCAGCGAAGAAGCGGGGCCGGGGAATGAGCAGTTCTTC. Translated, it gives CASSEEAGPGNEQFF.

The CDR3 nucleotides read TGCGCCAGCAGCATTTCAGGCCGGGAGACCCAGTACTTC. It encodes CASSISGRETQYF. The chain couples TRBV5-1 to TRBJ2-5, with D uncertain. Trimming left V 4 bases short and J 5 bases short, with 12 bases between. The CDR3 length is 13 residues. Per germline, CDR1 SGHRS and CDR2 YFSETQ.

J is TRBJ2-1 and V is TRBV7-2; 9 nucleotides line up with TRBD2. In germline, CDR1 is SGHTA, CDR2 FQGNSA. The ends lost 6 bases at V and 9 bases at J; junction bases unmatched: 12. CDR3 length: 15 amino acids. The CDR3 loop reads CASSILAGAGGEQFF. CDR3 bases: TGTGCCAGCAGTATCTTAGCGGGAGCGGGTGGTGAGCAGTTCTTC.

The chain carries TRBV14 and TRBJ2-5; the D gene is possibly TRBD2 (6 bases). CDR3 length: 13 residues. Trimming removed 2 bases from V and 3 bases from J, with 7 bases in between. Germline assignment: CDR1 SGHDN and CDR2 FVKESK. CDR3 sequence reads: CASSQWGEETQYF. CDR3 sequence (DNA): TGTGCCAGCAGCCAATGGGGGGAAGAGACCCAGTACTTC. Filled out from reference TRBV14 and TRBJ2-5, the complete variable domain reads EAGVTQFPSHSVIEKGQTVTLRCDPISGHDNLYWYRRVMGKEIKFLLHFVKESKQDESGMPNNRFLAERTGGTYSTLKVQPAELEDSGVYFCASSQWGEETQYFGPGTRLLVL.

The chain links TRBV6-2 or TRBV6-3 to TRBJ2-5; D is perhaps TRBD2 (5 bases). Trimming removed 1 base at V and 2 bases at J, with 20 bases between. This CDR3 has 18 amino acids. Germline lookup yields CDR1 MNHEY and CDR2 SVGEGT. The CDR3 here is CASSYLGLGRGLQETQYF. The CDR3 coding sequence is TGTGCCAGCAGTTACTTGGGCCTCGGTCGGGGTTTACAAGAGACCCAGTACTTC.

The rearrangement uses TRBV2 and TRBJ1-3; no clear D. Trimming left V 4 bases short and J 3 bases short, with 7 bases between. Germline-derived CDR1 and CDR2 are SNHLY and FYNNEI. This CDR3 is 13 amino acids long. The CDR3 here is CASSGSVGNTIYF. The CDR3 DNA follows: TGTGCCAGCAGTGGCTCAGTTGGAAACACCATATATTTT.

The gene calls are TRBV7-1 and TRBJ2-3; TRBD2 might be the D (5 bases). TRBV7-1 is labeled an ORF, and its function is uncertain. V lost 4 bases, J lost 1 base, and 12 bases lay in between. The length of the CDR3 is 15 residues. The DNA of the CDR3 is TGTGCCAGCAGCTATACCATGGGAGGCACAGATACGCAGTATTTT. Translating it yields CASSYTMGGTDTQYF.

This chain links TRBV10-3 with TRBJ2-7, with D possibly matching TRBD2 (6 bases). There are 11 residues in the CDR3. CDR1 ENHRY and CDR2 SYGVKD come from the germline V gene. Deletions cut 10 bases from V and 4 bases from J, with 11 bases between. This CDR3 reads CATSEGYEQYF. The CDR3 region has the DNA TGTGCCACTAGCGAGGGTTACGAGCAGTACTTC.

This sequence joins TRBV12-3 or TRBV12-4 and TRBJ1-4, with D unclear. Between the trimmed V and J ends, which lost 3 bases and 3 bases, there was a span of 8 bases. The CDR3 length is 14 residues. CDR3 DNA sequence: TGTGCCAGCAGTTTTTCAAGCGCTAATGAAAAACTGTTTTTT. Translating gives CASSFSSANEKLFF.

The V and J genes are TRBV4-1 and TRBJ1-2, with a possible D match to TRBD1 (5 bases). V was cut by 0 bases and J by 4 bases, with 15 bases left in between. Germline V gives CDR1 MGHRA, CDR2 YSYEKL. The CDR3 runs 16 residues. The CDR3 loop is CASSQDLRGASYGYTF. The CDR3 nucleotides are TGCGCCAGCAGCCAAGATCTACGGGGCGCAAGCTATGGCTACACCTTC.

The chain has TRBV5-6 and TRBJ1-2; 8 bases are a match to TRBD1. After removal of 0 bases from V and 6 bases from J, the junction contained 10 bases not matched to a gene. CDR3 length: 16 amino acids. The germline gives CDR1 SGHDT, CDR2 YYEEEE. The chain's CDR3 is CASSLASRQGSDGYTF. The CDR3 coding sequence is TGTGCCAGCAGCTTGGCCTCGCGACAGGGGTCGGATGGCTACACCTTC.